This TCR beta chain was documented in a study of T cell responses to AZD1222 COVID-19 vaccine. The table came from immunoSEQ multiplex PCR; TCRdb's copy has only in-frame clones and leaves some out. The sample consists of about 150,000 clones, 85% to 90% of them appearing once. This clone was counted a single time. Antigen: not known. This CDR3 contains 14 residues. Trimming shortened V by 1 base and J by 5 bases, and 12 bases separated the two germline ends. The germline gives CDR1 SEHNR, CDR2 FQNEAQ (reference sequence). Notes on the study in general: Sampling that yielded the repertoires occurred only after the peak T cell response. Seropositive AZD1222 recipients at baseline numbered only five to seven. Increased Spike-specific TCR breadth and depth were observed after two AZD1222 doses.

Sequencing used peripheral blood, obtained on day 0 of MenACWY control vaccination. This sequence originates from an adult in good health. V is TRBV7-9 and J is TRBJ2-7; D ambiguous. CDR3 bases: TGTGCCAGCAGCTTAGAGCATGGTCCACACGAGCAGTACTTC. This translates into CASSLEHGPHEQYF.